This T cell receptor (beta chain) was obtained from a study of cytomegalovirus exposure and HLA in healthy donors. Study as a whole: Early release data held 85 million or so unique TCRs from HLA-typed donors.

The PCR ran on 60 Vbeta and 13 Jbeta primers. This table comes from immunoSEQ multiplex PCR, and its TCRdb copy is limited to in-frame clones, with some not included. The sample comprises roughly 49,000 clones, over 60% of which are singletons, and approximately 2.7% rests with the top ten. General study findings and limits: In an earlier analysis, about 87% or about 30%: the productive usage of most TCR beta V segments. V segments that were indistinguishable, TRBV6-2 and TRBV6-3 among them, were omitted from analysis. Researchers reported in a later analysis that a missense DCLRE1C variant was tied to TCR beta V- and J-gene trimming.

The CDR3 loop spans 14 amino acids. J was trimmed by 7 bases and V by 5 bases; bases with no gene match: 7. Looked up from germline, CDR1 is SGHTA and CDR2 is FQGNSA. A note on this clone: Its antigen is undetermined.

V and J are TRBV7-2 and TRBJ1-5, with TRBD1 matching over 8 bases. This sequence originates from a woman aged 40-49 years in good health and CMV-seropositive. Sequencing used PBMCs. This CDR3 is CASSPAGGRQPQHF. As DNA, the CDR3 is TGTGCCAGCAGCCCAGCAGGGGGCAGACAGCCCCAGCATTTT.